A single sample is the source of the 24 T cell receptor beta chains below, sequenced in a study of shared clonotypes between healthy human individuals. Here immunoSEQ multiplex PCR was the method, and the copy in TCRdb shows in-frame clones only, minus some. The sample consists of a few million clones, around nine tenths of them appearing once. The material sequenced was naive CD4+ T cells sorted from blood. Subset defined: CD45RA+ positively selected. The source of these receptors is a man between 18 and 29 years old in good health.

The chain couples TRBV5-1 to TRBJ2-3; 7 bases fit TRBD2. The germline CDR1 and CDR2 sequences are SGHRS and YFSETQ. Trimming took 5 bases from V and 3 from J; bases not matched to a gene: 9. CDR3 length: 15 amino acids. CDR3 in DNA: TGCGCCAGCAGACCCAGCGGGGATAATACAGATACGCAGTATTTT. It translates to CASRPSGDNTDTQYF.

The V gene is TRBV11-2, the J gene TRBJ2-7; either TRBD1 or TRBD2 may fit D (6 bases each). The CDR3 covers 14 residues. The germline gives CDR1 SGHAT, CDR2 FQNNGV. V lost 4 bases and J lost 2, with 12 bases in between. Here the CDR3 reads CASSYDGGPYEQYF. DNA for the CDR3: TGTGCCAGCAGCTACGACGGGGGCCCCTACGAGCAGTACTTC.

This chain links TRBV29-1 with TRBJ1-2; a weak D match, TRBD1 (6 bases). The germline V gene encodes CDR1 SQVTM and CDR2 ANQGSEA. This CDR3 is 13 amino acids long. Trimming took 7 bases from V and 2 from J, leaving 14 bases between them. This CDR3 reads CSAEWGPNYGYTF. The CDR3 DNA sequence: TGCAGCGCCGAATGGGGGCCGAACTATGGCTACACCTTC.

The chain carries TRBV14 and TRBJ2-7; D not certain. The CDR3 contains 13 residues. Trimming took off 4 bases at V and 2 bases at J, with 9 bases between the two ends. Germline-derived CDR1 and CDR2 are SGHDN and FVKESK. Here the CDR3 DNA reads TGTGCCAGCAGCCTTGCTGGCCCCTACGAGCAGTACTTC. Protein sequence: CASSLAGPYEQYF.

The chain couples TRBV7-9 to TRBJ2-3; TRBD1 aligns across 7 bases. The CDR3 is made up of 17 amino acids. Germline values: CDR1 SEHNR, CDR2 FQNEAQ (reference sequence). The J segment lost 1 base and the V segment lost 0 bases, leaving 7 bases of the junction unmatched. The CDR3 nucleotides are TGTGCCAGCAGCTTAGCGGGCCCAGGGGGTGGCACAGATACGCAGTATTTT. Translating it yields CASSLAGPGGGTDTQYF.

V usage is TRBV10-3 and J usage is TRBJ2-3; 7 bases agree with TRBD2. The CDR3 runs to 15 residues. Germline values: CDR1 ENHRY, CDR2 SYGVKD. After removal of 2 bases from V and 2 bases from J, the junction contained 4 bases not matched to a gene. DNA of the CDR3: TGTGCCATCAGTGAGCGGGGGGAATACACAGATACGCAGTATTTT. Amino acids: CAISERGEYTDTQYF.

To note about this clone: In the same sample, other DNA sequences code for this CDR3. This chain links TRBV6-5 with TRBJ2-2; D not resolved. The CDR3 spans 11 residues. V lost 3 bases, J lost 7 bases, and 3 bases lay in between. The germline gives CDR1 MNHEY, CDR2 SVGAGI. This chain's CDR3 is CASSYGGELFF. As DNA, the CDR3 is TGTGCCAGCAGTTATGGCGGGGAGCTGTTTTTT.

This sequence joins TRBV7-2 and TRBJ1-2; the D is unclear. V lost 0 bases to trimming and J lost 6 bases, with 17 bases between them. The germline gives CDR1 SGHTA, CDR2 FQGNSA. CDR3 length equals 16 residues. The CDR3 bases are TGTGCCAGCAGCTTAGCAGGGAGGGAAGGGCTCCATGGCTACACCTTC. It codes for CASSLAGREGLHGYTF.

CDR3 DNA: TGCGCCAGCAGTGAGAGTCAGCTTTATGGCTACACCTTC. Translation gives CASSESQLYGYTF. J is TRBJ1-2 and V is TRBV10-2, with no clear D. The germline V gene encodes CDR1 WSHSY and CDR2 SAAADI. The V end lost 2 bases, the J end lost 5 bases, and 9 bases lay between the germline ends. This CDR3 contains 13 residues.

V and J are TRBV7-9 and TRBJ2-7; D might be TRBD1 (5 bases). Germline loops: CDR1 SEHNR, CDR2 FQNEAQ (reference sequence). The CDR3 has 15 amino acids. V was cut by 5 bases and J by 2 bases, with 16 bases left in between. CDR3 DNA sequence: TGTGCCAGCAGCGACTGGGGCCGCCAGACCTACGAGCAGTACTTC. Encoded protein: CASSDWGRQTYEQYF.

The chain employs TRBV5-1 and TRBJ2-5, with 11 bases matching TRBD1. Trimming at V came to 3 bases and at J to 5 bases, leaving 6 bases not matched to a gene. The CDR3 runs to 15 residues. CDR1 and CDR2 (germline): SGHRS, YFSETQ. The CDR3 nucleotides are TGCGCCAGCAGCTACGGACAGGGGGCTAGGGAGACCCAGTACTTC. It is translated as CASSYGQGARETQYF.

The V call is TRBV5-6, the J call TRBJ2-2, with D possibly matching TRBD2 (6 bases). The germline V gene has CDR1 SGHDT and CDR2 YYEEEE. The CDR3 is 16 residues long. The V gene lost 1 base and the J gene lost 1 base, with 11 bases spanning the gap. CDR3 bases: TGTGCCAGCAGCTTGCGGGGGAAGCGGAACACCGGGGAGCTGTTTTTT. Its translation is CASSLRGKRNTGELFF.

The CDR3 is CAISESPGGSNTGELFF. In DNA, the CDR3 is TGTGCCATCAGTGAGTCCCCAGGGGGCTCGAACACCGGGGAGCTGTTTTTT. The chain combines TRBV10-3 with TRBJ2-2, with 8 bases fitting TRBD1. After removal of 0 bases from V and 0 bases from J, the junction contained 3 bases not matched to a gene. The length of the CDR3 is 17 residues. The germline V gene has CDR1 ENHRY and CDR2 SYGVKD.

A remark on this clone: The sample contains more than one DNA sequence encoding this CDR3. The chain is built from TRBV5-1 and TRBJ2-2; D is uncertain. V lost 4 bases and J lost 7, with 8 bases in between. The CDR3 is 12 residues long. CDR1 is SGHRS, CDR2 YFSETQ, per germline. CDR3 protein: CASSLDGGELFF. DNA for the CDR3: TGCGCCAGCAGCCTCGATGGCGGGGAGCTGTTTTTT.

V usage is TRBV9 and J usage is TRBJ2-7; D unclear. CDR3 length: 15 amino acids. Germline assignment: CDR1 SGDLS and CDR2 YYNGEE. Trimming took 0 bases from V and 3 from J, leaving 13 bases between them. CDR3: CASSVGANSYYEQYF. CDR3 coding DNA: TGTGCCAGCAGCGTAGGGGCCAACTCCTACTACGAGCAGTACTTC.

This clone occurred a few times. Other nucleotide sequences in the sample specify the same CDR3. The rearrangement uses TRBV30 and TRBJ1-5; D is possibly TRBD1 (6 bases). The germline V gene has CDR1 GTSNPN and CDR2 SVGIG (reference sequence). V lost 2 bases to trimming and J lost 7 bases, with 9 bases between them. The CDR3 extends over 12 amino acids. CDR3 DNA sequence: TGTGCCTGGAGTTCAGGGGACCAGCCCCAGCATTTT. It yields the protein CAWSSGDQPQHF.

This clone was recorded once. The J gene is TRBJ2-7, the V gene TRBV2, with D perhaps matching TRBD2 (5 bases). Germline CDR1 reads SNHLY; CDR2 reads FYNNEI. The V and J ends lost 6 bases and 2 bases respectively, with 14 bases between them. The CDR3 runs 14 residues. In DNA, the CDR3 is TGTGCCAGCAGCCCAAGGACTGGGGCCTACGAGCAGTACTTC. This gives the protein CASSPRTGAYEQYF.

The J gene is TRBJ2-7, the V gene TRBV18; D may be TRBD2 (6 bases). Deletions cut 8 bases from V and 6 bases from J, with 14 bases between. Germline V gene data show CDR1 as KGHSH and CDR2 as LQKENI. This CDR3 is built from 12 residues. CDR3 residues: CASQAGEAEQYF. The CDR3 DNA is TGTGCCAGCCAGGCTGGGGAGGCCGAGCAGTACTTC.

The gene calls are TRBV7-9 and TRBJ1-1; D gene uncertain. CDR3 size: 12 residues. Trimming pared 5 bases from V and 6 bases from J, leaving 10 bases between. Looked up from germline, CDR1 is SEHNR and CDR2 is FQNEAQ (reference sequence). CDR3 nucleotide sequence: TGTGCCAGCAGCCCTCCTCAGCCTGAAGCTTTCTTT. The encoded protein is CASSPPQPEAFF.

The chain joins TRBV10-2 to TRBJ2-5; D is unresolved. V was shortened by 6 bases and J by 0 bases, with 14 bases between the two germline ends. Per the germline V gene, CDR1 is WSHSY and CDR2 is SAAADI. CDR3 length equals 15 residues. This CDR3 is CASSAVLLYQETQYF. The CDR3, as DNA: TGCGCCAGCAGCGCGGTCCTACTATACCAAGAGACCCAGTACTTC.

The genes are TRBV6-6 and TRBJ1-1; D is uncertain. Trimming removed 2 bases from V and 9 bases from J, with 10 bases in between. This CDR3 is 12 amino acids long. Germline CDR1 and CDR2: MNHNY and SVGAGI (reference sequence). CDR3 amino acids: CASSYESSQAFF. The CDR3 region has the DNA TGTGCCAGCAGTTACGAGAGTTCCCAAGCTTTCTTT.

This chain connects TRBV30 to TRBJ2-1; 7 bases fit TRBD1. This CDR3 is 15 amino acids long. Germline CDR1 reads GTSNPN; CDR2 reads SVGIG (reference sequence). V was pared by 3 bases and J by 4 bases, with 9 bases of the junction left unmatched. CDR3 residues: CAWSPTGLRYNEQFF. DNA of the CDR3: TGTGCCTGGAGCCCGACAGGGCTACGGTACAATGAGCAGTTCTTC.

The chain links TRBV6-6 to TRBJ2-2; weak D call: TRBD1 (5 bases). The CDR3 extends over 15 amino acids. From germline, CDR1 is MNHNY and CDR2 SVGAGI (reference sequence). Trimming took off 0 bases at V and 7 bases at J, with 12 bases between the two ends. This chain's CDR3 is CASSYSGVRSGELFF. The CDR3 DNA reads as TGTGCCAGCAGTTACTCAGGGGTCAGGAGCGGGGAGCTGTTTTTT.

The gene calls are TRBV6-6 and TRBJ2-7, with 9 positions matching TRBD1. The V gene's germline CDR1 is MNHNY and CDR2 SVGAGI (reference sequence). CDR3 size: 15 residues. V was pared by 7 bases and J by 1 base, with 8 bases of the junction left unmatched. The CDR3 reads CASTDGGTGSYEQYF. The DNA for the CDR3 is TGTGCCAGCACCGATGGGGGGACAGGGTCCTACGAGCAGTACTTC.